One TCR beta chain is described in this entry. Germline-derived CDR1 and CDR2 are MDHEN and SYDVKM. The CDR3 consists of 14 residues. Between the trimmed V and J ends, which lost 8 bases and 5 bases, there was a span of 17 bases. At the survey level, the v3.0 immunoSEQ assay was run. Assay: immunoSEQ multiplex PCR; the TCRdb copy retains only in-frame clones and omits some. Counted here are roughly 39,000 clones, 75% to 90% occurring once; the ten biggest clones make up around 4.2%. This entry belongs to a study of long-term antiretroviral therapy in people with HIV. The sample here was unsorted PBMCs, taken just before starting antiretroviral therapy. The chain links TRBV28 to TRBJ2-3; D not certain. The source of this sequence is a woman between 18 and 29 years old with HIV. Here the CDR3 DNA reads TGTGCCAGCGAGCGACCGGCCGTGGGAGATACGCAGTATTTT. It specifies CASERPAVGDTQYF. The full variable domain, its missing parts supplied by reference TRBV28 and TRBJ2-3, is DVKVTQSSRYLVKRTGEKVFLECVQDMDHENMFWYRQDPGLGLRLIYFSYDVKMKEKGDIPEGYSVSREKKERFSLILESASTNQTSMYLCASERPAVGDTQYFGPGTRLTVL.